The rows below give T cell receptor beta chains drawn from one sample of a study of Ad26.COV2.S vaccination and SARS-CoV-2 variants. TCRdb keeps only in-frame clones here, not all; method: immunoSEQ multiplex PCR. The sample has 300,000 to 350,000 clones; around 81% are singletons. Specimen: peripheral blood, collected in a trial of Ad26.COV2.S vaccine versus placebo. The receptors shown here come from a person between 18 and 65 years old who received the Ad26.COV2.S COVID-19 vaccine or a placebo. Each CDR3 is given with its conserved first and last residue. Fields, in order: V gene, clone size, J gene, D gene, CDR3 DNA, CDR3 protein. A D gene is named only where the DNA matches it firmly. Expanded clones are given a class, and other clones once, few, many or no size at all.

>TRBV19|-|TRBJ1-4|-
TGTGCCAGTAGTATTTACGGGGGAGCAACTAATGAAAAACTGTTTTTT
CASSIYGGATNEKLFF
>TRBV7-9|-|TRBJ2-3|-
TGTGCCAGCAGCTTAGCGGGACTCCAAGCGGATACGCAGTATTTT
CASSLAGLQADTQYF
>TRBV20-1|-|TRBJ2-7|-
TGCAGTGCTAGTCCCACCTCTGAGGCAGGGCAATACTTC
CSASPTSEAGQYF
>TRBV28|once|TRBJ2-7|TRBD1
TGTGCCAGCAGTTTGGGGGATGGGACAGGGTGGGACGAGCAGTACTTC
CASSLGDGTGWDEQYF
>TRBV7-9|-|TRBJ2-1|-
TGTGCCAGCAGCTTAGTGGTGCAGGGATGGCAGTTCTTC
CASSLVVQGWQFF
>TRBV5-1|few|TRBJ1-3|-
TGCGCCAGCACCTCCGGAAACACCATATATTTT
CASTSGNTIYF
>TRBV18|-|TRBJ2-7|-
TGTGCCAGCTCACCGCGATGGGCGGACTACGAGCAGTACTTC
CASSPRWADYEQYF
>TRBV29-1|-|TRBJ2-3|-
TGCAGCGTCGCATCAGACAGGCCCGGCACAGATACGCAGTATTTT
CSVASDRPGTDTQYF
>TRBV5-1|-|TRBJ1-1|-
TGCGCCAGCAGCCTGGATTGGGGGAACACTGAAGCTTTCTTT
CASSLDWGNTEAFF
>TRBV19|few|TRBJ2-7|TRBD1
TGTGCCAGTAGTGTTCGGGACAGCTCCTACGAGCAGTACTTC
CASSVRDSSYEQYF
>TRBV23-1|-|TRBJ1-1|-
TGCGCCAGCAGCCCCGAGAGACAGGCTGAAGCTTTCTTT
CASSPERQAEAFF
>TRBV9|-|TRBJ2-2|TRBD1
TGTGCCAGCAGCACAGGGGGCTTCGTTAACACCGGGGAGCTGTTTTTT
CASSTGGFVNTGELFF
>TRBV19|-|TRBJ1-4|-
TGTGCCAGTAGTATGTCCTCAACTAATGAAAAACTGTTTTTT
CASSMSSTNEKLFF
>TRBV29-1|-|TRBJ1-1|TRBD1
TGCAGCGTTGAGGGACAGAGGGGCACTGAAGCTTTCTTT
CSVEGQRGTEAFF
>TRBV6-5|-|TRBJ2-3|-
TGTGCCAGCAGAGCCTTCGGTGTGGGCACAGATACGCAGTATTTT
CASRAFGVGTDTQYF
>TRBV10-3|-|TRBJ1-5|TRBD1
TGTGCCATCAGTGAGGGATTGACAGGGGGCAATCAGCCCCAGCATTTT
CAISEGLTGGNQPQHF